This entry is about one T cell receptor beta chain. These data belong to a study of CD8 T cells in Susac syndrome. Germline-derived CDR1 and CDR2 are DFQATT and SNEGSKA (reference sequence). This CDR3 spans 13 amino acids. V was trimmed by 7 bases and J by 8 bases, leaving 18 bases between them. Reverse transcription of roughly 0.45 to 1 ug RNA was carried out with random hexamers. An immunoSEQ multiplex PCR amplified TCR beta CDR3 over 54 Vbeta and 13 Jbeta. TCRdb itself ran the immunoSEQ multiplex PCR reads through MiXCR, one entry per CDR3 protein. This table has some 260,000 distinct CDR3 sequences, about 88% appearing once.

This clonotype was sampled from a human donor with multiple sclerosis. The chain joins TRBV20-1 to TRBJ2-1, with a possible D match to TRBD2 (6 bases). The sample comprised CD8+ T cells from PBMCs. The CDR3 DNA reads as TGCAGTGTTAGGGAGCGGGTGCGGGATGAGCAGTTCTTC. Translation gives CSVRERVRDEQFF.